What follows are 23 T cell receptor beta chains derived from one specimen sequenced in a study of tumor-infiltrating lymphocytes in primary liver carcinoma. Total RNA amounting to 450 to 500 ng was the source from which TCR beta cDNA was made with a constant-region primer. Researchers made the TCR beta libraries by running three nested multiplex PCR rounds with slightly modified ARM-PCR. The opening two PCR rounds, around 10 cycles each, paired TRBV1-TRBV30 forward primers with a C-beta reverse primer. TCRdb reprocessed the multiplex PCR reads with MiXCR, giving one entry per CDR3 protein. The data show about 100,000 distinct CDR3 sequences, with about 70% seen just once and 27% held by the top ten. Between roughly 17 and 33 mg of unsorted bulk tissue served as the source from which RNA and DNA were co-extracted. What was sequenced was tumor-adjacent normal liver tissue. These receptors were taken from a man aged 35-49 years with primary liver carcinoma and hepatitis B virus infection.

A note on this clonotype: One end of the junction fails to match germline, which may point to a read error. The V and J genes are TRBV29-1 and TRBJ1-1; the D gene is possibly TRBD1 (5 bases). In germline, CDR1 is SQVTM, CDR2 ANQGSEA. The CDR3 has 12 amino acids. The CDR3 is CNAGHLNTEAFF. CDR3 DNA sequence: TGCAACGCAGGACATTTGAACACTGAAGCTTTCTTC.

The sample holds one count of this clonotype. A much larger clonotype is one base distant, so this may be a read error. The CDR3 protein is CASSMTRHTDTQYF. CDR3 in DNA: TGTGCCAGCAGCATGACCAGGCACACAGATACGCAGTATTTT. This sequence joins TRBV28 and TRBJ2-3, with D unclear. The germline V gene encodes CDR1 MDHEN and CDR2 SYDVKM. CDR3 length: 14 residues. V was cut by 6 bases and J by 2 bases, with 12 bases left in between.

This clonotype was counted ten times or more. The chain couples TRBV29-1 to TRBJ2-7; TRBD1 agrees at 10 bases. Germline lookup yields CDR1 SQVTM and CDR2 ANQGSEA. The CDR3 is 14 residues long. The V gene end was trimmed by 6 bases and the J gene end by 4 bases; junction bases not matched to a gene: 9. The CDR3 sequence is CSVTGGDRGYEQYF. The CDR3, as DNA: TGCAGCGTGACTGGGGGGGACAGGGGTTACGAGCAGTACTTC.

The genes are TRBV6-5 and TRBJ2-1, with D perhaps being TRBD1 or TRBD2 (5 bases each). Germline lookup yields CDR1 MNHEY and CDR2 SVGAGI. This CDR3 is built from 13 residues. The chain's CDR3 is CVNSTRGLNEQFF. The CDR3 DNA is TGTGTCAACAGTACCCGGGGCCTCAATGAGCAGTTCTTC.

The rearrangement joins TRBV28 to TRBJ2-7, with TRBD2 identical over 8 bases. Trimming removed 6 bases from V and 1 base from J; junction bases left unmatched: 8. The length of the CDR3 is 15 residues. Germline V gene data show CDR1 as MDHEN and CDR2 as SYDVKM. Here the CDR3 DNA reads TGTGCCAGCAGCCGGGGGGGGGAGTCGTCCTACGAGCAGTACTTC. Translating it yields CASSRGGESSYEQYF.

The V and J genes are TRBV7-9 and TRBJ2-1; D gene unclear. CDR3 size: 16 residues. Deletions cut 6 bases from V and 2 bases from J, with 17 bases between. Germline loops: CDR1 SEHNR, CDR2 FQNEAQ (reference sequence). The CDR3 sequence: CASRPSNGPAYNEQFF. The CDR3 DNA sequence: TGTGCCAGCAGGCCCTCTAACGGGCCCGCCTACAATGAGCAGTTCTTC.

The chain uses TRBV29-1 and TRBJ2-7; 7 bases agree with TRBD1. This CDR3 spans 16 amino acids. Trimming took 3 bases from V and 4 from J; bases not matched to a gene: 15. Germline V CDR1 and CDR2: SQVTM, ANQGSEA. In DNA, the CDR3 is TGCAGCGTTGAGCCCAAACAGGGGCGATACCTGTACGAGCAGTACTTC. Residues: CSVEPKQGRYLYEQYF.

V usage is TRBV11-2 and J usage is TRBJ2-7; the D gene is possibly TRBD2 (6 bases). Germline CDR1 and CDR2: SGHAT and FQNNGV. The CDR3 spans 15 residues. The CDR3 DNA sequence: TGTACCTGCAGCCTCGGCGGGACTCTATCCTACGAGCAGTACTTC. This sequence encodes CTCSLGGTLSYEQYF.

There are many counts of this clonotype. The J gene is TRBJ2-7, the V gene TRBV10-1; 10 bases agree with TRBD1. Germline CDR1 is WNHNN and CDR2 is SYGVQD (reference sequence). The V segment lost 4 bases and the J segment 6 bases; nucleotides outside the gene matches: 6. The CDR3 runs 14 residues. The CDR3 loop is CASSAGTGDSEQYF. The CDR3 coding sequence is TGCGCCAGCAGTGCCGGGACAGGGGATAGCGAGCAGTACTTC.

As to this clonotype: This likely comes from a read error, as the CDR3 has no conserved phenylalanine or tryptophan at its end. The limits of the CDR3 on the DNA are not certain, so only TCRdb's listed CDR3 is given. This chain uses TRBV7-3 with TRBJ2-7; TRBD2 reflects the table's D call only, with no check against the DNA. Germline lookup yields CDR1 SGHTA and CDR2 FQGTGA. The CDR3 spans 15 amino acids, including both terminal residues. CDR3 loop: CASSYFRDLAYEQYI.

In the case of this clonotype: This CDR3 fails to terminate in the conserved phenylalanine or tryptophan, so it likely reflects a read error. The DNA is omitted, as the CDR3 cannot be located on it reliably, and the CDR3 follows TCRdb's listing. V and J are TRBV6-1 and TRBJ2-7; TRBD2, the D gene given by the table, was not confirmed from the DNA. Germline V gene data show CDR1 as MNHNS and CDR2 as SASEGT. The CDR3 has 14 residues if both end residues are counted. The CDR3 sequence is CASSPGTSGLGVYL.

This clonotype was counted ten times or more. The chain links TRBV5-5 to TRBJ2-3; no firm D call. The ends were cut back, 3 bases at V and 6 bases at J, with 5 bases in the middle. CDR1 and CDR2 (germline): SGHKS, YYEKEE (reference sequence). The CDR3 has 11 residues. The CDR3 DNA reads TGTGCCAGCAGCTACTCGGATACGCAGTATTTT. This codes for CASSYSDTQYF.

On this clonotype: The junction shows a germline mismatch at one end, possibly a read error. The rearrangement links TRBV6-1 to TRBJ2-1; D is perhaps TRBD1 (6 bases). The length of the CDR3 is 14 residues. In germline, CDR1 is MNHNS, CDR2 SASEGT. This CDR3 reads CATGRDTVYSEQFF. Here the CDR3 DNA reads TGTGCCACGGGCCGGGACACCGTTTACAGTGAGCAGTTCTTC.

Worth noting for this clonotype: Because the CDR3 is missing its conserved closing phenylalanine or tryptophan, this is likely a read error. It is unclear where the CDR3 begins or ends on the DNA, so no DNA is shown, and the CDR3 is as TCRdb lists it. This CDR3 reads CASSTEPPGQTSYERYS. The chain carries TRBV11-2 and TRBJ2-7; whether TRBD1, the table's D call, matches the DNA was not checked. The germline CDR1 and CDR2 sequences are SGHAT and FQNNGV. The CDR3 is 17 residues long, counting both termini.

Comments on this clonotype: A much more abundant neighbour one base away suggests this may be a read error. The chain employs TRBV4-1 and TRBJ2-2; D possibly corresponds to TRBD2 (6 bases). This CDR3 has 13 residues. CDR1 MGHRA and CDR2 YSYEKL come from the germline V gene. Here the CDR3 reads CASCQGAGGELFF. CDR3 DNA sequence: TGCGCCAGCTGCCAAGGAGCGGGCGGGGAGCTGTTTTTT.

Remarks on this clonotype: Here the CDR3 omits its conserved ending phenylalanine or tryptophan, so a read error is the likely source. J is TRBJ2-3 and V is TRBV11-2; 7 bases line up with TRBD2. Trimming took 6 bases from V and 3 from J; bases not matched to a gene: 9. Per the germline V gene, CDR1 is SGHAT and CDR2 is FQNNGV. The CDR3 has 15 residues. CDR3 protein: CASSTGRGETDTQYY. The CDR3 DNA sequence: TGTGCCAGCAGTACGGGACGGGGGGAAACAGATACGCAGTATTAT.

Note on this clonotype: At one of its ends the junction is not consistent with the germline gene, which may arise from a read error. The chain employs TRBV11-2 and TRBJ2-7, with 8 positions matching TRBD2. The CDR3 sequence is 15 residues long. The germline V gene has CDR1 SGHAT and CDR2 FQNNGV. CDR3 nucleotide sequence: TGTGTCAGCAGCCTTAGCGGGACTCTACCCTACAAGCAGTACTTC. Amino acid sequence: CVSSLSGTLPYKQYF.

Notes on this clonotype: A much larger clone is a single base away; this may be a read error. This chain links TRBV6-1 with TRBJ2-1; 7 positions match TRBD2. Looked up from germline, CDR1 is MNHNS and CDR2 is SASEGT. This CDR3 has 15 residues. V was pared by 1 base and J by 9 bases, with 9 bases of the junction left unmatched. CDR3 DNA: TGTGCCAGCAGTGAAGAGGAGGGAGGGTCGGGTGAGCAGTTCTTC. The encoded protein is CASSEEEGGSGEQFF.

This clonotype was seen a single time. The V call is TRBV11-2, the J call TRBJ2-7, with TRBD2 identical over 8 bases. Germline V lookup: CDR1 SGHAT, CDR2 FQNNGV. With V trimmed by 0 bases and J by 8 bases, 3 bases remained unmatched. This CDR3 has 13 amino acids. The CDR3 DNA sequence: TGTGCCAGCAGCTTAGAGCGGGGGGCCAAGCAGTACTTC. Its translation: CASSLERGAKQYF.

Comments on this clonotype: A read error may account for a junction end that differs from germline. The chain couples TRBV11-2 to TRBJ2-7; 9 positions agree with TRBD2. The CDR3 extends over 14 amino acids. In germline, CDR1 is SGHAT, CDR2 FQNNGV. The CDR3 DNA reads as TGTGCTAACAGCACCCCTAGCGGGGACTACGAGCATTACTTC. It translates to CANSTPSGDYEHYF.

About this clonotype: A read error may produce the germline difference seen at one junction end. The chain uses TRBV11-2 and TRBJ2-5, with D unresolved. This CDR3 is 13 amino acids long. Germline V CDR1 and CDR2: SGHAT, FQNNGV. CDR3 region: CASSSGDPEIQYF. Here the CDR3 DNA reads TGTGCCAGCAGTTCCGGTGACCCAGAGATCCAGTACTTC.

This clonotype was recorded many times. The chain joins TRBV7-8 to TRBJ1-4; D is ambiguous. CDR3 length equals 15 residues. Germline CDR1 reads SGHVS; CDR2 reads FQNEAQ. The V gene lost 0 bases and the J gene lost 7 bases, with 12 bases spanning the gap. CDR3: CASSLANEFPEKLFF. Here the CDR3 DNA reads TGTGCCAGCAGCTTAGCGAACGAGTTTCCTGAAAAACTGTTTTTT.

The table lists this clonotype with a count of one. A read error may produce the germline difference seen at one junction end. The chain carries TRBV29-1 and TRBJ2-3; no clear D. This CDR3 is 13 amino acids long. Germline CDR1 and CDR2: SQVTM and ANQGSEA. CDR3: CSVKTWGTDTQYF. In DNA form, the CDR3 reads TGCAGCGTTAAGACATGGGGTACAGACACGCAGTATTTT.